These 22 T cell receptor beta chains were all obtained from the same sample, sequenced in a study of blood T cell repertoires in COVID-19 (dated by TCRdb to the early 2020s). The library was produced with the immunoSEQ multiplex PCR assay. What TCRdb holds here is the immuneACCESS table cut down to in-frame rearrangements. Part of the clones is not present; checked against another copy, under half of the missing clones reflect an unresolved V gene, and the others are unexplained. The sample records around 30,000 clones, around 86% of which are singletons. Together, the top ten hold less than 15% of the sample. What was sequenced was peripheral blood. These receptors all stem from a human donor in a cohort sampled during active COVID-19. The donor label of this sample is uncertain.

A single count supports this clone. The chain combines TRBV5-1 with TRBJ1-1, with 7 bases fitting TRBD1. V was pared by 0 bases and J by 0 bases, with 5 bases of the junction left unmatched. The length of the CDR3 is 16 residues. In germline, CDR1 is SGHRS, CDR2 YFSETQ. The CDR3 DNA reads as TGCGCCAGCAGCTTGGTAGGGGGCGATGTGAACACTGAAGCTTTCTTT. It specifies CASSLVGGDVNTEAFF.

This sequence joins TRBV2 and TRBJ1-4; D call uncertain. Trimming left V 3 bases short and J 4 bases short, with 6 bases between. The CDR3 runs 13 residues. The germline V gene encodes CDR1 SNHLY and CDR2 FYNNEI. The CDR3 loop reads CASSDRSNEKLFF. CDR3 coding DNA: TGTGCCAGCAGTGACAGAAGTAATGAAAAACTGTTTTTT. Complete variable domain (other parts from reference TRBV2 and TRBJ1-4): EPEVTQTPSHQVTQMGQEVILRCVPISNHLYFYWYRQILGQKVEFLVSFYNNEISEKSEIFDDQFSVERPDGSNFTLKIRSTKLEDSAMYFCASSDRSNEKLFFGSGTQLSVL.

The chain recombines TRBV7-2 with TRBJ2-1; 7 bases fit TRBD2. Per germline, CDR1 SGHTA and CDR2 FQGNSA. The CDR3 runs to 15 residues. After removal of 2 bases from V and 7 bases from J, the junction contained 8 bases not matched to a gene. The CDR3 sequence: CASSLSTSAENEQFF. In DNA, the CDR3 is TGTGCCAGCAGCTTAAGTACTAGCGCCGAAAATGAGCAGTTCTTC.

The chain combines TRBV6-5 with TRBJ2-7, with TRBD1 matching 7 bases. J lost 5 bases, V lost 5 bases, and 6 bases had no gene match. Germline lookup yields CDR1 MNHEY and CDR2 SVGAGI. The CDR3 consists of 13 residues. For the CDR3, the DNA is TGTGCCAGCAGTAGACAGGGAATGGACGAGCAGTACTTC. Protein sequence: CASSRQGMDEQYF.

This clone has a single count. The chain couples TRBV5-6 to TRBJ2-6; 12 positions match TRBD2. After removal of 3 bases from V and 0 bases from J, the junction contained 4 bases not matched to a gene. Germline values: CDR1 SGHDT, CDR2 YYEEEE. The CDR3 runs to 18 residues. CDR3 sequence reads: CASSWTSGIPSGANVLTF. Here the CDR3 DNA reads TGTGCCAGCAGCTGGACTAGCGGGATCCCCTCTGGGGCCAACGTCCTGACTTTC.

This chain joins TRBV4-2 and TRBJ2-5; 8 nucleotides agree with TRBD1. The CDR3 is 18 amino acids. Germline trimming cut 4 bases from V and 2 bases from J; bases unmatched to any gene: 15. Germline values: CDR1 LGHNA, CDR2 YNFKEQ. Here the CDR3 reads CASSPRGTGGHLQETQYF. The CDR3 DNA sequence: TGTGCCAGCAGCCCACGCGGGACAGGCGGCCACCTTCAAGAGACCCAGTACTTC.

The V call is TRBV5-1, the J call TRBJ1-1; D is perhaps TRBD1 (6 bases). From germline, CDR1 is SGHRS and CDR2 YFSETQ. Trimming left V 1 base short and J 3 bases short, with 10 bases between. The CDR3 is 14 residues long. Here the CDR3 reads CASSLMDSYTEAFF. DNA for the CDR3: TGCGCCAGCAGCTTGATGGACAGCTACACTGAAGCTTTCTTT.

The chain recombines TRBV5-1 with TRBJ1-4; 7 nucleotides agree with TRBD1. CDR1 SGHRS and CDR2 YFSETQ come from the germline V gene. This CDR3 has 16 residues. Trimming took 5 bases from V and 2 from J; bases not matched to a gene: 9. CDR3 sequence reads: CASRSQGVETNEKLFF. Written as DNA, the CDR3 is TGCGCCAGCAGGTCGCAGGGGGTTGAGACTAATGAAAAACTGTTTTTT.

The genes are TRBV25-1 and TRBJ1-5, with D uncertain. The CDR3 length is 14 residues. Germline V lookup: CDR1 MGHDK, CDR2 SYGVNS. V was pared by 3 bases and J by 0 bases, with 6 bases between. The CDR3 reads CASSESYSNQPQHF. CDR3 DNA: TGTGCCAGCAGTGAGAGTTATAGCAATCAGCCCCAGCATTTT.

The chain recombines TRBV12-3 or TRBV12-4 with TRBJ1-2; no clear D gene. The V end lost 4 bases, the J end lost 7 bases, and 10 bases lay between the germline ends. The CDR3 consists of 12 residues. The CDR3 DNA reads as TGTGCCAGCAGTTCGGGTGCCGGTGGCTACACCTTC. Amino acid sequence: CASSSGAGGYTF.

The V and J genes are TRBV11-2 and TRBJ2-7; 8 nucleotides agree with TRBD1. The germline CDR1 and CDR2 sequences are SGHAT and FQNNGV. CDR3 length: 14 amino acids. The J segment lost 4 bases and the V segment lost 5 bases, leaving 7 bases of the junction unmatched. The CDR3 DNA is TGTGCCAGCAGCGCAGGGGGCGTGAAGTACGAGCAGTACTTC. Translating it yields CASSAGGVKYEQYF.

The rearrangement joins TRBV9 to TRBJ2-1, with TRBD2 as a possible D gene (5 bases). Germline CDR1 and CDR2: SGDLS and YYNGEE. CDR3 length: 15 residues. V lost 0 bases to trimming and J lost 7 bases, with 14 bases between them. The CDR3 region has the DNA TGTGCCAGCAGCGTAGCGCCCGGGGAGTGGAATGAGCAGTTCTTC. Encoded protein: CASSVAPGEWNEQFF.

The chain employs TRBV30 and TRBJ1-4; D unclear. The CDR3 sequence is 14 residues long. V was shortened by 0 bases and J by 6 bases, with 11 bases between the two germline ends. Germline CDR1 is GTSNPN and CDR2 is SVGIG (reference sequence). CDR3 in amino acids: CAWSVYHTDEKLFF. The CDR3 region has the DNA TGTGCCTGGAGTGTATATCACACAGATGAAAAACTGTTTTTT.

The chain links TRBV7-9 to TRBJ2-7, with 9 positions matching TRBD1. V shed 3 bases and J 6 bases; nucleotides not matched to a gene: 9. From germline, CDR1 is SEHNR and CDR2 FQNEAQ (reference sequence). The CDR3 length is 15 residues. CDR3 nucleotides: TGTGCCAGCAGCTTCCGAACAGGGGGCGCGGGCGAGCAGTACTTC. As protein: CASSFRTGGAGEQYF.

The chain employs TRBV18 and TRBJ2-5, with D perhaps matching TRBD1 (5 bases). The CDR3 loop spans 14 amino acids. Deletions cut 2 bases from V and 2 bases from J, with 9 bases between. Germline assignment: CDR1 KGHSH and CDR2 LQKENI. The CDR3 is CASSPTTGQETQYF. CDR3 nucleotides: TGTGCCAGCTCACCAACAACAGGTCAAGAGACCCAGTACTTC.

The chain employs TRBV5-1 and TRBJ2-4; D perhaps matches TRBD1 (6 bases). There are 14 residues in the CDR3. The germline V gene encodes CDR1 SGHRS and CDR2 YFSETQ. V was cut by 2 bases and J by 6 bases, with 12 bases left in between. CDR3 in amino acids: CASSFTGTGNIQYF. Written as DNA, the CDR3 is TGCGCCAGCAGCTTTACAGGGACGGGAAACATTCAGTACTTC.

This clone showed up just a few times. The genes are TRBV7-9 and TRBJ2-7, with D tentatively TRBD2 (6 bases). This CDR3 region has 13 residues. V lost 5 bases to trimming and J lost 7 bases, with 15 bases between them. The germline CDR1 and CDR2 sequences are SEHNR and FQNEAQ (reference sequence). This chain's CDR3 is CASSLRDSSEQYF. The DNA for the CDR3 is TGTGCCAGCAGCCTCCGGGACTCTTCGGAGCAGTACTTC.

In DNA, the CDR3 is TGTGCCAGCAGCTTAGAGGGGGCGGTCAACGAGCAGTACTTC. Its translation is CASSLEGAVNEQYF. The chain uses TRBV11-1 and TRBJ2-7, with TRBD1 identical over 7 bases. The CDR3 is 14 amino acids. Germline CDR1 and CDR2: SGHAT and FQDESV (reference sequence). The J segment lost 5 bases and the V segment lost 1 base, leaving 5 bases of the junction unmatched.

CDR3 sequence reads: CASSGATGNTEAFF. The CDR3, as DNA: TGTGCCAGCAGCGGAGCCACAGGGAACACTGAAGCTTTCTTT. This chain connects TRBV2 to TRBJ1-1, with TRBD1 as a possible D gene (5 bases). Trimming cost V 6 bases and J 1 base, with 12 bases left between them. The CDR3 loop spans 14 amino acids. Per the germline V gene, CDR1 is SNHLY and CDR2 is FYNNEI.

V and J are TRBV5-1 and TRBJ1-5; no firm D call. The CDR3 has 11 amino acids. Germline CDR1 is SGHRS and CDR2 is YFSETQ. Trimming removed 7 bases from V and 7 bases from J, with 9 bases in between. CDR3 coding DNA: TGCGCCAGCGATAGGAGGCAGCCCCAGCATTTT. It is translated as CASDRRQPQHF. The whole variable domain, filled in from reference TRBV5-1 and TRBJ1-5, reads KAGVTQTPRYLIKTRGQQVTLSCSPISGHRSVSWYQQTPGQGLQFLFEYFSETQRNKGNFPGRFSGRQFSNSRSEMNVSTLELGDSALYLCASDRRQPQHFGDGTRLSIL.

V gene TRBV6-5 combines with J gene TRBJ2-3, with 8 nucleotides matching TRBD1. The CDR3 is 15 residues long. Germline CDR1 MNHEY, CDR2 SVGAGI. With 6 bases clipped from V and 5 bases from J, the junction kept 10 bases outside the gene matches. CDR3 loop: CASSPWQGAGDTQYF. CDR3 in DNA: TGTGCCAGCAGCCCATGGCAGGGGGCCGGAGATACGCAGTATTTT.

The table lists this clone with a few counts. CDR3 loop: CASSVRQNVNSPLHF. DNA of the CDR3: TGTGCCAGCAGTGTTCGACAGAATGTTAATTCACCCCTCCACTTT. J is TRBJ1-6 and V is TRBV2; TRBD1 is a possible D gene (5 bases). The germline V and J ends were trimmed by 4 bases and 6 bases, with 13 bases remaining between them. Germline loops: CDR1 SNHLY, CDR2 FYNNEI. This CDR3 region has 15 residues.